What follows describes a single T cell receptor (beta chain). Its specificity is not known. All patients were treatment-naive before thyroid surgery. TCRdb re-called the PCR reads via MiXCR. The sample lists about 10,000 clones, more than 10% seen once, with around 12% in the top ten. The sample belongs to a study of metastatic and nonmetastatic thyroid tumors. Study-wide points: Relative to benign nodules, malignant thyroid tumors were reportedly characterized by significantly elevated TCR beta diversity in blood and tumor.

The CDR3 has 16 residues. CDR1 is SGHRS and CDR2 is YFSETQ in the germline V gene. V shed 7 bases and J 0 bases; nucleotides not matched to a gene: 7. The rearrangement uses TRBV5-1 and TRBJ2-5; 12 bases agree with TRBD2. This sequence was found in a female donor with papillary thyroid cancer or a benign thyroid nodule (not recorded which). Some clones in this sample may be carry-over from other donors' samples. The sequencing sample was made of blood. CDR3 sequence reads: CASSRGLAGYQETQYF. CDR3 DNA: TGCGCCAGCTCTAGAGGACTAGCGGGATACCAAGAGACCCAGTACTTC.